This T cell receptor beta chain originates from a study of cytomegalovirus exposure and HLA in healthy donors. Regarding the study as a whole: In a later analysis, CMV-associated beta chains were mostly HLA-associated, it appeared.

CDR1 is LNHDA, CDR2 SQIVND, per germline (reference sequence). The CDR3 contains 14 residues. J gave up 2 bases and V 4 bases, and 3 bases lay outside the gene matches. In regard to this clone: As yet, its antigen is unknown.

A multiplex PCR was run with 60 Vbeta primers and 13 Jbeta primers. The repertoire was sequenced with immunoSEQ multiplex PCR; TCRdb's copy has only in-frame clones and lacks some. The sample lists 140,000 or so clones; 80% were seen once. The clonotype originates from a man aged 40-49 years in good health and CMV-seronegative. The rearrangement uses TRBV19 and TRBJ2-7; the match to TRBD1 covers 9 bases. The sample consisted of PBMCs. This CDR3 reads CASSTGQGPYEQYF. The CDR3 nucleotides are TGTGCCAGTAGTACGGGACAGGGTCCCTACGAGCAGTACTTC.